A single sample gave rise to the 26 T cell receptor beta chains below, sequenced in a study of CD8 T cells in Susac syndrome. RNA amounts of about 0.45 to 1 ug underwent reverse transcription with random hexamers. Each CDR3 protein is one row after TCRdb ran MiXCR on the immunoSEQ multiplex PCR reads. The sample includes about 170,000 distinct CDR3 sequences, more than 95% of them seen just once. The sequenced material came from CD4+ T cells from PBMCs. All receptors derive from a human donor with Susac syndrome.

The chain is built from TRBV6-5 and TRBJ2-2, with TRBD2 identical over 8 bases. CDR1 MNHEY and CDR2 SVGAGI come from the germline V gene. V lost 8 bases, J lost 0 bases, and 5 bases stayed unmatched. CDR3 length equals 15 residues. CDR3 DNA sequence: TGTGCCAGCGGCTTAGCGGGGCCGAACACCGGGGAGCTGTTTTTT. Protein product: CASGLAGPNTGELFF.

This clonotype showed up just once. The chain has TRBV9 and TRBJ2-5; 9 bases match TRBD1. Germline trimming cut 4 bases from V and 1 base from J; bases unmatched to any gene: 5. This CDR3 contains 15 residues. The V gene's germline CDR1 is SGDLS and CDR2 YYNGEE. The CDR3: CASSRRQGGQETQYF. As DNA, the CDR3 is TGTGCCAGCAGCAGACGACAGGGGGGCCAAGAGACCCAGTACTTC.

The chain recombines TRBV20-1 with TRBJ2-5, with TRBD2 matching 12 bases. The CDR3 loop spans 15 amino acids. Germline CDR1 DFQATT, CDR2 SNEGSKA (reference sequence). V trimming: 5 bases; J trimming: 5 bases; junction bases outside the gene matches: 9. The CDR3 region is CSASLAGGPMETQYF. The CDR3, as DNA: TGCAGTGCTTCCCTAGCGGGGGGGCCGATGGAGACCCAGTACTTC.

The chain recombines TRBV4-2 with TRBJ2-1; D may be TRBD1 or TRBD2 (5 bases each). Per the germline V gene, CDR1 is LGHNA and CDR2 is YNFKEQ. The CDR3 has 16 residues. The V end lost 0 bases, the J end lost 2 bases, and 11 bases lay between the germline ends. CDR3 sequence (DNA): TGTGCCAGCAGCCAAGAACTTCAGGGAGCCTACAATGAGCAGTTCTTC. Protein: CASSQELQGAYNEQFF.

The gene calls are TRBV4-1 and TRBJ1-6; 8 nucleotides line up with TRBD1. The ends lost 0 bases at V and 9 bases at J; junction bases unmatched: 7. Germline CDR1 reads MGHRA; CDR2 reads YSYEKL. The CDR3 sequence is 16 residues long. The chain's CDR3 is CASSQEIGTGGSPLHF. CDR3 in DNA: TGCGCCAGCAGCCAAGAGATAGGGACAGGAGGTTCACCCCTCCACTTT.

The DNA for the CDR3 is TGCAGCGTTGACGGGGCAGCCCAAGAGACCCAGTACTTC. As protein: CSVDGAAQETQYF. The chain is built from TRBV29-1 and TRBJ2-5; D assignment may be TRBD1 or TRBD2 (5 bases each). Trimming removed 3 bases from V and 1 base from J, with 9 bases in between. This CDR3 contains 13 residues. CDR1 is SQVTM and CDR2 is ANQGSEA in the germline V gene.

There are a few counts of this clonotype. The chain has TRBV4-3 and TRBJ1-2, with D possibly matching TRBD1 (5 bases). The CDR3 has 14 amino acids. V was pared by 1 base and J by 4 bases, with 10 bases between. The germline V gene encodes CDR1 LGHNA and CDR2 YSLEER. In DNA, the CDR3 is TGCGCCAGCAGCCAAGCTCCCGACAGCTATGGCTACACCTTC. Amino acids: CASSQAPDSYGYTF.

The chain recombines TRBV28 with TRBJ1-4, with unresolved D. The germline gives CDR1 MDHEN, CDR2 SYDVKM. The CDR3 loop spans 14 amino acids. The V and J ends lost 10 bases and 5 bases respectively, with 17 bases between them. CDR3 coding DNA: TGTGCCATCTCCCTCCGGGCCCCAAATGAAAAACTGTTTTTT. Protein product: CAISLRAPNEKLFF.

This clonotype appeared once. The chain links TRBV9 to TRBJ2-1; the D gene is possibly TRBD2 (7 bases). Between the trimmed V and J ends, which lost 1 base and 2 bases, there was a span of 16 bases. Germline V CDR1 and CDR2: SGDLS, YYNGEE. The length of the CDR3 is 17 residues. CDR3 coding DNA: TGTGCCAGCAGCGTAAGGGCCCGGGGGGCCACCTACAATGAGCAGTTCTTC. Translated: CASSVRARGATYNEQFF. The full variable domain, completed using reference TRBV9 and TRBJ2-1, is DSGVTQTPKHLITATGQRVTLRCSPRSGDLSVYWYQQSLDQGLQFLIQYYNGEERAKGNILERFSAQQFPDLHSELNLSSLELGDSALYFCASSVRARGATYNEQFFGPGTRLTVL.

The chain combines TRBV27 with TRBJ2-4; the D call may be TRBD1 or TRBD2 (5 bases each). Germline V gives CDR1 MNHEY, CDR2 SMNVEV (reference sequence). This CDR3 comprises 14 residues. The V end lost 5 bases, the J end lost 8 bases, and 16 bases lay between the germline ends. CDR3 region: CASSPGPLGDIQYF. The CDR3 coding sequence is TGTGCCAGCAGTCCGGGGCCCCTGGGGGACATTCAGTACTTC.

This rearrangement joins TRBV15 to TRBJ1-4, with unresolved D. This CDR3 region has 15 residues. Trimming took off 2 bases at V and 3 bases at J, with 10 bases between the two ends. Germline values: CDR1 LNHNV, CDR2 YYDKDF (reference sequence). CDR3 residues: CATSRRKVPNEKLFF. CDR3 sequence (DNA): TGTGCCACCAGCAGACGAAAAGTTCCTAATGAAAAACTGTTTTTT.

The chain carries TRBV29-1 and TRBJ1-1, with D unresolved. V was cut by 8 bases and J by 0 bases, with 13 bases left in between. This CDR3 is built from 13 residues. From germline, CDR1 is SQVTM and CDR2 ANQGSEA. This CDR3 reads CSLRMTMNTEAFF. The CDR3 region has the DNA TGCAGCTTGCGAATGACCATGAACACTGAAGCTTTCTTT. The full variable domain, rest sourced from reference TRBV29-1 and TRBJ1-1, is SAVISQKPSRDICQRGTSLTIQCQVDSQVTMMFWYRQQPGQSLTLIATANQGSEATYESGFVIDKFPISRPNLTFSTLTVSNMSPEDSSIYLCSLRMTMNTEAFFGQGTRLTVV.

This chain joins TRBV20-1 and TRBJ2-1, with D perhaps TRBD1 (6 bases). Germline V gene data show CDR1 as DFQATT and CDR2 as SNEGSKA (reference sequence). The CDR3 consists of 17 residues. Trimming removed 0 bases from V and 4 bases from J, with 19 bases in between. CDR3 DNA: TGCAGTGCTAGAGATCTCCGGACAGACCTAAATTACAATGAGCAGTTCTTC. Protein: CSARDLRTDLNYNEQFF.

The chain couples TRBV4-2 to TRBJ1-4, with 7 bases that match TRBD1. The CDR3 extends over 15 amino acids. Germline CDR1 and CDR2: LGHNA and YNFKEQ. V lost 6 bases to trimming and J lost 5 bases; unmatched junction nucleotides: 9. CDR3 loop: CASSPQQGQNEKLFF. The CDR3 coding sequence is TGTGCCAGCAGTCCCCAACAGGGGCAGAATGAAAAACTGTTTTTT.

The chain links TRBV12-3 or TRBV12-4 to TRBJ2-2; the D is unclear. The CDR3 loop spans 12 amino acids. V was clipped by 4 bases and J by 6 bases, with 6 bases between them. CDR3 DNA sequence: TGTGCCAGCAGTTCGCTCCCCGGGGAGCTGTTTTTT. The encoded protein is CASSSLPGELFF.

J is TRBJ1-1 and V is TRBV19, with D unclear. V gave up 7 bases and J gave up 11 bases, with 20 bases separating them. Germline values: CDR1 LNHDA, CDR2 SQIVND (reference sequence). There are 13 residues in the CDR3. CDR3: CASTTDTLSGAFF. CDR3 sequence (DNA): TGTGCCAGTACCACCGACACACTGTCGGGGGCTTTCTTT.

As to this clonotype: At one of its ends the junction is not consistent with the germline gene, which may arise from a read error. The rearrangement links TRBV7-7 to TRBJ2-3, with a tentative D call TRBD1 (6 bases). This CDR3 contains 16 residues. Germline CDR1 SSHAT, CDR2 FNYEAQ (reference sequence). Here the CDR3 reads CASSPLTGPSTDTQYF. The CDR3 region has the DNA TGTGCTAGCAGCCCGCTCACAGGGCCTAGCACAGATACGCAGTATTTT.

The V gene is TRBV11-2, the J gene TRBJ1-2, with 9 bases lining up with TRBD1. The trim removed 4 bases at V and 6 bases at J, leaving 12 bases unmatched. The CDR3 sequence is 16 residues long. The germline CDR1 and CDR2 sequences are SGHAT and FQNNGV. CDR3 coding DNA: TGTGCCAGCAGCTCGAGCCGGGACAGGGTGTCTCATGGCTACACCTTC. This gives the protein CASSSSRDRVSHGYTF.

J is TRBJ1-2 and V is TRBV6-5; 7 bases map to TRBD1. The CDR3 totals 13 residues. The germline gives CDR1 MNHEY, CDR2 SVGAGI. The V segment lost 5 bases and the J segment 8 bases; nucleotides outside the gene matches: 8. The CDR3 reads CASSIRPGGGYTF. DNA of the CDR3: TGTGCCAGCAGTATAAGGCCAGGGGGAGGCTACACCTTC.

The chain combines TRBV7-9 with TRBJ2-3; TRBD1 matches 8 bases. Germline V gene data show CDR1 as SEHNR and CDR2 as FQNEAQ (reference sequence). This CDR3 is 14 amino acids long. J was trimmed by 4 bases and V by 4 bases; bases with no gene match: 4. CDR3 nucleotides: TGTGCCAGCAGCTCTTGGACAGGGCCAGATACGCAGTATTTT. Protein sequence: CASSSWTGPDTQYF.

This chain links TRBV20-1 with TRBJ2-5; D is unresolved. Deletions cut 3 bases from V and 5 bases from J, with 7 bases between. The CDR3 covers 11 residues. CDR1 and CDR2 from the germline V gene are DFQATT and SNEGSKA (reference sequence). The DNA of the CDR3 is TGCAGTGCTAGGGCCGGGGAGACCCAGTACTTC. Encoded protein: CSARAGETQYF.

The CDR3 nucleotides read TGTGCCAGCTCTAGAGGGCGGGAGGATCAGCCCCAGCATTTT. As protein: CASSRGREDQPQHF. The rearrangement links TRBV18 to TRBJ1-5; D not certain. The CDR3 contains 14 residues. The germline CDR1 and CDR2 sequences are KGHSH and LQKENI. Trimming left V 6 bases short and J 5 bases short, with 14 bases between.

The chain links TRBV28 to TRBJ1-1; perhaps TRBD1 as D (6 bases). Trimming removed 3 bases at V and 4 bases at J, with 18 bases between. This CDR3 has 16 residues. Germline CDR1 MDHEN, CDR2 SYDVKM. CDR3 in amino acids: CASSFPRGGRGTEAFF. In DNA, the CDR3 is TGTGCCAGCAGTTTTCCGAGGGGGGGAAGGGGCACTGAAGCTTTCTTT.

This chain joins TRBV24-1 and TRBJ1-5; 8 bases align to TRBD1. The CDR3 runs to 14 residues. Germline CDR1 and CDR2: KGHDR and SFDVKD. Trimming at V came to 4 bases and at J to 10 bases, leaving 8 bases not matched to a gene. The CDR3: CATSETGALEPQHF. CDR3 nucleotides: TGTGCCACCAGTGAGACAGGGGCGCTCGAACCCCAGCATTTT.

This clonotype was recorded only once. Here the CDR3 reads CASSHPAAGLGTGELFF. In nucleotides, the CDR3 is TGCGCCAGCAGCCACCCCGCAGCGGGGTTGGGGACCGGGGAGCTGTTTTTT. The chain combines TRBV4-1 with TRBJ2-2, with 7 bases lining up with TRBD2. CDR1 MGHRA and CDR2 YSYEKL come from the germline V gene. The CDR3 has 17 residues. The ends lost 3 bases at V and 5 bases at J; junction bases unmatched: 12.

The chain is built from TRBV7-2 and TRBJ2-3, with 7 bases aligning to TRBD2. The CDR3 consists of 14 residues. The germline gives CDR1 SGHTA, CDR2 FQGNSA. With V trimmed by 4 bases and J by 4 bases, 5 bases remained unmatched. CDR3 residues: CASSYKRDPDTQYF. For the CDR3, the DNA is TGTGCCAGCAGCTACAAGCGGGACCCAGATACGCAGTATTTT.